This T cell receptor beta chain was obtained from a study of radiotherapy plus CTLA-4 blockade in lung cancer. Study-level background: Objective responses arose in approximately 20% of patients, and under 40% experienced disease control.

Whole-study findings and limits: Clones of tumor-derived TCRs expanded in blood after radiotherapy plus ipilimumab.

Generated by immunoSEQ multiplex PCR, the TCRdb table keeps only in-frame clones and is missing some. The sample contains about 25,000 clones, over 70% of which appear only once. On this clone: Antigen specificity is unknown.

Here the sequenced sample was peripheral blood, taken from a patient treated with radiotherapy plus ipilimumab. The source is a human donor with non-small cell lung cancer who had stable disease on radiotherapy plus ipilimumab.

The CDR3 here is CASSSEGTDYNTEAFF. DNA of the CDR3: TGCGCCAGCAGCTCGGAGGGGACAGATTACAACACTGAAGCTTTCTTT. The chain employs TRBV5-1 and TRBJ1-1; 7 bases are shared with TRBD1. This CDR3 has 16 amino acids. V lost 3 bases to trimming and J lost 2 bases; unmatched junction nucleotides: 10. Germline lookup yields CDR1 SGHRS and CDR2 YFSETQ.